Each of the 10 T cell receptor beta chains below was sequenced from the same sample in a study of T cells after yellow fever vaccination. MiXCR, applied by TCRdb to the 5' RACE reads, yields one record per CDR3 protein. Of under 350,000 distinct CDR3 sequences in the sample, roughly 4.3% were seen once. Material: PBMCs, obtained 5 days after the yellow fever booster vaccination. These receptors all come from a man aged 18 to 30 who received the YFV17D yellow fever vaccine.

The chain couples TRBV27 to TRBJ2-5, with 8 positions matching TRBD1. CDR3 length: 17 residues. Looked up from germline, CDR1 is MNHEY and CDR2 is SMNVEV (reference sequence). The junction had 9 bases not matched to a gene; V was cut back by 1 base and J by 2 bases. Here the CDR3 reads CASSLFFNRGRQETQYF. CDR3 in DNA: TGTGCCAGCAGTTTATTTTTTAACAGGGGGAGGCAAGAGACCCAGTACTTC.

This clonotype was detected only a few times. V gene TRBV24-1 combines with J gene TRBJ2-3; 8 bases map to TRBD1. V lost 3 bases, J lost 0 bases, and 7 bases stayed unmatched. CDR3 length: 17 residues. Looked up from germline, CDR1 is KGHDR and CDR2 is SFDVKD. The CDR3, as DNA: TGTGCCACCAGTGATACAGGACAGGGCACTAGCACAGATACGCAGTATTTT. As protein: CATSDTGQGTSTDTQYF.

The J gene is TRBJ1-1, the V gene TRBV28, with 7 bases lining up with TRBD1. The germline V gene has CDR1 MDHEN and CDR2 SYDVKM. J gave up 11 bases and V 3 bases, and 6 bases lay outside the gene matches. The CDR3 sequence is 12 residues long. DNA for the CDR3: TGTGCCAGCAGTTTCCAGGGGGTGACGGCTTTCTTT. Amino acid sequence: CASSFQGVTAFF.

This clonotype was seen many times. The J gene is TRBJ2-3, the V gene TRBV12-3 or TRBV12-4; 7 bases are a match to TRBD2. The V segment lost 5 bases and the J segment 5 bases; nucleotides outside the gene matches: 10. This CDR3 is 15 amino acids long. CDR3 sequence: CASSPLGGYGDTQYF. CDR3 bases: TGTGCCAGCAGTCCCTTGGGGGGGTATGGAGATACGCAGTATTTT.

This clonotype turned up a few times. This chain connects TRBV12-3 or TRBV12-4 to TRBJ2-5; D gene unclear. The V and J ends lost 2 bases and 1 base respectively, with 8 bases between them. This CDR3 spans 14 amino acids. The DNA for the CDR3 is TGTGCCAGCAGTTTACGGGTCTTCCAAGAGACCCAGTACTTC. Its protein is CASSLRVFQETQYF.

This clonotype was counted many times. The chain recombines TRBV29-1 with TRBJ1-2; TRBD1 matches 8 bases. This CDR3 comprises 13 residues. The trim removed 7 bases at V and 6 bases at J, leaving 10 bases unmatched. From germline, CDR1 is SQVTM and CDR2 ANQGSEA. CDR3 protein: CSGKSGQGDGYTF. In DNA, the CDR3 is TGCAGCGGAAAATCCGGACAGGGCGATGGCTACACCTTC. The variable domain in full, completed from reference TRBV29-1 and TRBJ1-2, reads SAVISQKPSRDICQRGTSLTIQCQVDSQVTMMFWYRQQPGQSLTLIATANQGSEATYESGFVIDKFPISRPNLTFSTLTVSNMSPEDSSIYLCSGKSGQGDGYTFGSGTRLTVV.

This chain joins TRBV24-1 and TRBJ2-3; no clear D. The V end was cut by 5 bases, the J end by 4 bases, with 9 bases between. The CDR3 contains 13 residues. Per the germline V gene, CDR1 is KGHDR and CDR2 is SFDVKD. The CDR3 loop reads CATSGVVADTQYF. The CDR3 coding sequence is TGTGCCACCAGTGGCGTGGTAGCAGATACGCAGTATTTT.

This clonotype has just a few counts. The V call is TRBV5-1, the J call TRBJ2-3, with D perhaps assigned TRBD1 or TRBD2 (5 bases each). CDR1 and CDR2 (germline): SGHRS, YFSETQ. V was cut by 0 bases and J by 0 bases, with 8 bases left in between. The CDR3 runs to 15 residues. DNA of the CDR3: TGCGCCAGCAGCTTGGTGGGACCCAGCACAGATACGCAGTATTTT. It is translated as CASSLVGPSTDTQYF.

This sequence joins TRBV4-3 and TRBJ1-1; the D gene is possibly TRBD1 (5 bases). Germline V gene lookup returns CDR1 LGHNA and CDR2 YSLEER. Trimming took 1 base from V and 1 from J, leaving 10 bases between them. The CDR3 extends over 15 amino acids. CDR3 coding DNA: TGCGCCAGCAGCCAAGTGGGCGGGGGGAACACTGAAGCTTTCTTT. Its protein is CASSQVGGGNTEAFF.

This clonotype was seen many times. The chain has TRBV5-6 and TRBJ2-5, with D possibly being TRBD2 (6 bases). The CDR3 spans 15 residues. The germline V gene encodes CDR1 SGHDT and CDR2 YYEEEE. The V and J ends lost 2 bases and 1 base respectively, with 12 bases between them. This chain's CDR3 is CASSFGGNRQETQYF. The CDR3 coding sequence is TGTGCCAGCAGCTTCGGAGGGAACCGCCAAGAGACCCAGTACTTC.